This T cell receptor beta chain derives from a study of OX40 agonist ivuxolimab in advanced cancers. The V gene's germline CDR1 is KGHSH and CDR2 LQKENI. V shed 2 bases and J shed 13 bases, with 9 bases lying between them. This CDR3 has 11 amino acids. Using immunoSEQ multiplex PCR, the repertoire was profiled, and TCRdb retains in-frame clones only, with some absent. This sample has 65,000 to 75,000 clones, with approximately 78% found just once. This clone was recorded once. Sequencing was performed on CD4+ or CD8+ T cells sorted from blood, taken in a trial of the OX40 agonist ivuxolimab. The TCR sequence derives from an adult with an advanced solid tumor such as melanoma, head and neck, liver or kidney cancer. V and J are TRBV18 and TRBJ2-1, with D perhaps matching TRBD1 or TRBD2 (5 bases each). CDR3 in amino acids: CASSPLGPQFF. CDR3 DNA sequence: TGTGCCAGCTCACCATTGGGACCACAGTTCTTC.